The rows below give T cell receptor beta chains drawn from one sample of a study of cytomegalovirus exposure and HLA in healthy donors. Profiling relied on immunoSEQ multiplex PCR, and the TCRdb table lists in-frame clones only, not all of them. The sample carries some 150,000 clones, approximately 86% recorded once. The sequenced sample was PBMCs. The receptors derive from a woman in her fifties or sixties in good health and CMV-seropositive. CDR3s include the opening cysteine and the closing phenylalanine or tryptophan. Each record gives: clone size, J gene, V gene, D gene, CDR3 protein, CDR3 DNA. D genes are given only for firm matches. Clone size, where shown, is once, few, many, or a class for clones that have expanded.

clone size: .
J gene: TRBJ2-1
V gene: TRBV6-1
D gene: .
CDR3 protein: CASTLNTYNEQFF
CDR3 DNA: TGTGCCAGCACCCTCAACACGTACAATGAGCAGTTCTTC

clone size: .
J gene: TRBJ1-6
V gene: TRBV6-6
D gene: TRBD1
CDR3 protein: CASRGERDRGSPLHF
CDR3 DNA: TGTGCCAGCAGAGGAGAGCGGGACAGGGGCTCACCCCTCCACTTT

clone size: few
J gene: TRBJ1-2
V gene: TRBV25-1
D gene: .
CDR3 protein: CASMRADYGYTF
CDR3 DNA: TGTGCCAGCATGAGAGCGGACTATGGCTACACCTTC

clone size: .
J gene: TRBJ1-4
V gene: TRBV5-1
D gene: .
CDR3 protein: CASKGGTNEKLFF
CDR3 DNA: TGCGCCAGCAAAGGGGGAACTAATGAAAAACTGTTTTTT

clone size: .
J gene: TRBJ1-4
V gene: TRBV6-1
D gene: TRBD1
CDR3 protein: CASSEGDSEKLFF
CDR3 DNA: TGTGCCAGCAGTGAAGGGGACAGTGAAAAACTGTTTTTT

clone size: few
J gene: TRBJ2-7
V gene: TRBV6-1
D gene: TRBD1
CDR3 protein: CATQRKGTGVVEQYF
CDR3 DNA: TGTGCCACCCAAAGAAAAGGGACAGGGGTGGTTGAGCAGTACTTC

clone size: .
J gene: TRBJ2-4
V gene: TRBV11-2
D gene: .
CDR3 protein: CASSQGGKNIQYF
CDR3 DNA: TGTGCCAGCAGCCAGGGTGGCAAAAACATTCAGTACTTC

clone size: .
J gene: TRBJ1-2
V gene: TRBV29-1
D gene: .
CDR3 protein: CSVGTSVNGYTF
CDR3 DNA: TGCAGCGTTGGGACATCTGTGAATGGCTACACCTTC

clone size: .
J gene: TRBJ2-7
V gene: TRBV27
D gene: .
CDR3 protein: CASSQSTGWGEQYF
CDR3 DNA: TGTGCCAGCAGTCAGAGCACAGGGTGGGGCGAGCAGTACTTC

clone size: .
J gene: TRBJ2-1
V gene: TRBV2
D gene: .
CDR3 protein: CASVVEVSSYNEQFF
CDR3 DNA: TGTGCCAGCGTGGTCGAGGTAAGCTCCTACAATGAGCAGTTCTTC

clone size: .
J gene: TRBJ2-4
V gene: TRBV29-1
D gene: TRBD1
CDR3 protein: CSVVGTALAKNIQYF
CDR3 DNA: TGCAGCGTTGTCGGGACAGCCCTAGCCAAAAACATTCAGTACTTC

clone size: once
J gene: TRBJ2-1
V gene: TRBV30
D gene: .
CDR3 protein: CAWSSGSSYNEQFF
CDR3 DNA: TGTGCCTGGAGTTCGGGGAGCTCCTACAATGAGCAGTTCTTC

clone size: .
J gene: TRBJ1-5
V gene: TRBV27
D gene: .
CDR3 protein: CASSPTRGGHQPQHF
CDR3 DNA: TGTGCCAGCAGTCCGACGCGGGGGGGCCATCAGCCCCAGCATTTT

clone size: once
J gene: TRBJ2-3
V gene: TRBV7-2
D gene: .
CDR3 protein: CASSPRNSGGTDTQYF
CDR3 DNA: TGTGCCAGCAGCCCCCGGAATTCAGGGGGGACAGATACGCAGTATTTT

clone size: few
J gene: TRBJ2-7
V gene: TRBV15
D gene: .
CDR3 protein: CATSRDAGRRSSYEQYF
CDR3 DNA: TGTGCCACCAGCAGAGATGCCGGGAGACGGAGCTCCTACGAGCAGTACTTC

clone size: .
J gene: TRBJ1-2
V gene: TRBV7-2
D gene: TRBD1
CDR3 protein: CASSLAGQVYGYTF
CDR3 DNA: TGTGCCAGCAGCTTAGCAGGACAGGTTTATGGCTACACCTTC

clone size: .
J gene: TRBJ2-1
V gene: TRBV29-1
D gene: TRBD2
CDR3 protein: CRARGDNEQFF
CDR3 DNA: TGCAGAGCCCGGGGGGACAATGAGCAGTTCTTC

clone size: .
J gene: TRBJ2-4
V gene: TRBV6-6
D gene: TRBD2
CDR3 protein: CATGLAVQAKNIQYF
CDR3 DNA: TGTGCCACCGGACTAGCGGTACAAGCCAAAAACATTCAGTACTTC

clone size: once
J gene: TRBJ2-1
V gene: TRBV5-1
D gene: .
CDR3 protein: CASSLDTERLF
CDR3 DNA: TGCGCCAGCAGCTTGGACACCGAGCGACTCTTC

clone size: .
J gene: TRBJ2-3
V gene: TRBV6-4
D gene: .
CDR3 protein: CASSVEGASSDTQYF
CDR3 DNA: TGTGCCAGCAGTGTGGAGGGCGCGAGTTCGGATACGCAGTATTTT

clone size: .
J gene: TRBJ2-7
V gene: TRBV5-4
D gene: .
CDR3 protein: CASSFRGYEQYF
CDR3 DNA: TGTGCCAGCAGCTTCAGGGGTTACGAGCAGTACTTC

clone size: once
J gene: TRBJ2-5
V gene: TRBV9
D gene: .
CDR3 protein: CASSPVGGGGTQYF
CDR3 DNA: TGTGCCAGCAGTCCCGTGGGGGGAGGGGGGACCCAGTACTTC

clone size: .
J gene: TRBJ2-1
V gene: TRBV13
D gene: .
CDR3 protein: CASSWGRNEQFF
CDR3 DNA: TGTGCCAGCAGCTGGGGCAGGAATGAGCAGTTCTTC

clone size: .
J gene: TRBJ2-1
V gene: TRBV14
D gene: .
CDR3 protein: CASSLLATGSEQFF
CDR3 DNA: TGTGCCAGCAGTCTCCTAGCAACAGGGTCAGAGCAGTTCTTC

clone size: .
J gene: TRBJ1-4
V gene: TRBV9
D gene: TRBD1
CDR3 protein: CASSVGRGPGELFF
CDR3 DNA: TGTGCCAGCAGCGTGGGCAGGGGGCCCGGGGAACTGTTTTTT

clone size: .
J gene: TRBJ2-1
V gene: TRBV15
D gene: TRBD1
CDR3 protein: CATNNIQGSSYNEQFF
CDR3 DNA: TGTGCCACCAATAACATACAGGGGAGTTCCTACAATGAGCAGTTCTTC

clone size: .
J gene: TRBJ1-2
V gene: TRBV6-5
D gene: .
CDR3 protein: CASMARAGVNYGYTF
CDR3 DNA: TGTGCCAGCATGGCTAGGGCAGGGGTTAACTATGGCTACACCTTC

clone size: .
J gene: TRBJ2-3
V gene: TRBV7-2
D gene: TRBD1
CDR3 protein: CASRGDRGDPRTDTQYF
CDR3 DNA: TGTGCCAGCAGGGGGGACAGGGGCGACCCTCGCACAGATACGCAGTATTTT

clone size: .
J gene: TRBJ1-2
V gene: TRBV5-1
D gene: .
CDR3 protein: CASSLTGLNYGYTF
CDR3 DNA: TGCGCCAGCAGCTTGACAGGGCTTAACTATGGCTACACCTTC

clone size: .
J gene: TRBJ1-1
V gene: TRBV9
D gene: .
CDR3 protein: CASSVGRGHSNTEAFF
CDR3 DNA: TGTGCCAGCAGCGTAGGTCGGGGACATTCGAACACTGAAGCTTTCTTT

clone size: few
J gene: TRBJ2-6
V gene: TRBV10-3
D gene: .
CDR3 protein: CAISRAGHLGANVLTF
CDR3 DNA: TGTGCCATCAGTAGGGCAGGGCATTTGGGGGCCAACGTCCTGACTTTC

clone size: .
J gene: TRBJ2-1
V gene: TRBV7-8
D gene: TRBD1
CDR3 protein: CASSLQGAIYNEQFF
CDR3 DNA: TGTGCCAGCAGCCTTCAGGGGGCTATCTACAATGAGCAGTTCTTC

clone size: .
J gene: TRBJ1-2
V gene: TRBV30
D gene: .
CDR3 protein: CAWVPRGAYGYTF
CDR3 DNA: TGTGCCTGGGTCCCCAGGGGCGCGTATGGCTACACCTTC

clone size: .
J gene: TRBJ1-5
V gene: TRBV19
D gene: .
CDR3 protein: CASSIEGTSNQPQHF
CDR3 DNA: TGTGCCAGTAGTATTGAGGGGACAAGCAATCAGCCCCAGCATTTT

clone size: .
J gene: TRBJ1-5
V gene: TRBV6-1
D gene: TRBD1
CDR3 protein: CASSGDWTGTVGNQPQHF
CDR3 DNA: TGTGCCAGCAGTGGGGACTGGACAGGGACAGTGGGCAATCAGCCCCAGCATTTT

clone size: .
J gene: TRBJ1-3
V gene: TRBV7-2
D gene: .
CDR3 protein: CASSSVDSPGNTIYF
CDR3 DNA: TGTGCCAGCAGCTCTGTAGACTCTCCCGGAAACACCATATATTTT

clone size: few
J gene: TRBJ1-6
V gene: TRBV9
D gene: TRBD1
CDR3 protein: CASSVGQGNSPLHF
CDR3 DNA: TGTGCCAGCAGCGTCGGACAGGGGAATTCACCCCTCCACTTT

clone size: .
J gene: TRBJ2-1
V gene: TRBV7-9
D gene: TRBD2
CDR3 protein: CASRQAGSSYNEQFF
CDR3 DNA: TGTGCCAGCAGGCAAGCGGGGAGCTCCTACAATGAGCAGTTCTTC